This entry concerns a single TCR beta chain. Its target is unknown. This entry belongs to a study of regulatory T cells in long-lasting Graves disease. V lost 1 base to trimming and J lost 4 bases, with 14 bases between them. There are 16 residues in the CDR3. Germline loops: CDR1 SGHNT, CDR2 YYREEE (reference sequence). Regarding time point: persistent/refractory GD, antithyroid drugs over 5 years with positive TRAb. From RNA extracted from PBMCs, the TCR library was made. Through Arm-PCR of CDR3 regions and iRepertoire HTBI primers, TCR beta libraries were built. TCRdb independently ran MiXCR on the multiplex PCR reads; one entry per CDR3 protein. The sample holds some 340,000 distinct CDR3 sequences, less than 30% seen once. Whole-study results and caveats: TRBV28, TRBJ1-2 and TRBJ2-5 were favored in persistent disease.

The receptor was derived from a woman in her 40s with Graves disease. Sequenced here: peripheral blood mononuclear cells (PBMCs), sampled when the disease was refractory, from a patient treated with antithyroid drugs. The chain carries TRBV5-4 and TRBJ1-4; unclear D gene. CDR3 coding DNA: TGTGCCAGCAGCTTGTTTGGGTCCGGCCATAATGAAAAACTGTTTTTT. It codes for CASSLFGSGHNEKLFF. Full variable domain (rest looked up from reference TRBV5-4 and TRBJ1-4): ETGVTQSPTHLIKTRGQQVTLRCSSQSGHNTVSWYQQALGQGPQFIFQYYREEENGRGNFPPRFSGLQFPNYSSELNVNALELDDSALYLCASSLFGSGHNEKLFFGSGTQLSVL.